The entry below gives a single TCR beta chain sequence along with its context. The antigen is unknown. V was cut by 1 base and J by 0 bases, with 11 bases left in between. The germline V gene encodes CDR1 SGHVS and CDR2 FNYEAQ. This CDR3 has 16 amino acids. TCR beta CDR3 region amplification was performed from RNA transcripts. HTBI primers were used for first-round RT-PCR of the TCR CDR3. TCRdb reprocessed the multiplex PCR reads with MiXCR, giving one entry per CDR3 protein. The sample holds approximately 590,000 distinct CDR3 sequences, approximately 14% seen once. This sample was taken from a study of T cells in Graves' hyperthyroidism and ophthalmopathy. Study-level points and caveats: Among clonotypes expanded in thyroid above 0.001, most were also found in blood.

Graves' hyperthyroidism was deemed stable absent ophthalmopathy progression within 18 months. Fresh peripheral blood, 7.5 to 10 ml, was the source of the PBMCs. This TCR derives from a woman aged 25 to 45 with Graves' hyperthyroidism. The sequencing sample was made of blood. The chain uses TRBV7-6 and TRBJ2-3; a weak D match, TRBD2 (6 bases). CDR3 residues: CASSLVGLASTDTQYF. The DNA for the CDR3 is TGTGCCAGCAGCTTAGTAGGCCTAGCGAGCACAGATACGCAGTATTTT.